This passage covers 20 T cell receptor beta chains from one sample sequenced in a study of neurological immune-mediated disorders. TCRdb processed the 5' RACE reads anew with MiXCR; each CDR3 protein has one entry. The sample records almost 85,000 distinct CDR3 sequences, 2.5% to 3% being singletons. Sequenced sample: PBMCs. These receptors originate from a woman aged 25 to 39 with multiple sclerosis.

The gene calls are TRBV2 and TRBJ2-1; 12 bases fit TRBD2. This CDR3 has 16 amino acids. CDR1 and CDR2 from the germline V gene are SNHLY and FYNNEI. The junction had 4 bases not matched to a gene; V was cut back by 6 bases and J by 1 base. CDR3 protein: CASRALAGGSYNEQFF. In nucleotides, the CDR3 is TGTGCCAGCAGAGCACTAGCGGGAGGTTCCTACAATGAGCAGTTCTTC.

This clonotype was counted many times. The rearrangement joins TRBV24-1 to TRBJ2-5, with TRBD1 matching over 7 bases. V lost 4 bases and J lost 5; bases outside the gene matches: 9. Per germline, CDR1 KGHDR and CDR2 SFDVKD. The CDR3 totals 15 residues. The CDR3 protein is CATSEPQTGRETQYF. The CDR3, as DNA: TGTGCCACCAGTGAACCCCAGACAGGGCGGGAGACCCAGTACTTC.

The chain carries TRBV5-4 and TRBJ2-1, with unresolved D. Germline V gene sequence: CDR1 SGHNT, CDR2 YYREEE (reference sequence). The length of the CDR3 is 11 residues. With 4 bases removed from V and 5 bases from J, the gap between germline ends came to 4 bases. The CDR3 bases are TGTGCCAGCAGCCAACACAATGAGCAGTTCTTC. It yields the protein CASSQHNEQFF.

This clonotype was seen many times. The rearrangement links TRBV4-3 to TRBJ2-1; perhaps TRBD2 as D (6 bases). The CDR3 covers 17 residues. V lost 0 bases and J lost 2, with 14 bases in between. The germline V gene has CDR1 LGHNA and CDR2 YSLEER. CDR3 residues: CASSQDRGEATYNEQFF. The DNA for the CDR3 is TGCGCCAGCAGCCAAGACCGTGGGGAGGCAACCTACAATGAGCAGTTCTTC.

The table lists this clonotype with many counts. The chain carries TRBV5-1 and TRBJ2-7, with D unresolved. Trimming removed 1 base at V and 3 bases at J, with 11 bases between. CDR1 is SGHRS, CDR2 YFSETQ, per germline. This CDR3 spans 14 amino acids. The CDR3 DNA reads TGCGCCAGCAGCTTGAAGTTAAGCCACTACGAGCAGTACTTC. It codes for CASSLKLSHYEQYF.

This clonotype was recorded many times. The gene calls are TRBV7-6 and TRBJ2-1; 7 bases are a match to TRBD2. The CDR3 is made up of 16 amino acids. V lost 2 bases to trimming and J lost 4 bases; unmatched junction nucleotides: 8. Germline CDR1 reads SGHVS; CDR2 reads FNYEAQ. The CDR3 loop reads CASSLTPGGGYNEQFF. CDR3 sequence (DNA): TGTGCCAGCAGCTTAACACCGGGAGGAGGGTACAATGAGCAGTTCTTC. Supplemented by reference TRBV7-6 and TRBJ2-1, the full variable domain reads GAGVSQSPRYKVTKRGQDVALRCDPISGHVSLYWYRQALGQGPEFLTYFNYEAQQDKSGLPNDRFSAERPEGSISTLTIQRTEQRDSAMYRCASSLTPGGGYNEQFFGPGTRLTVL.

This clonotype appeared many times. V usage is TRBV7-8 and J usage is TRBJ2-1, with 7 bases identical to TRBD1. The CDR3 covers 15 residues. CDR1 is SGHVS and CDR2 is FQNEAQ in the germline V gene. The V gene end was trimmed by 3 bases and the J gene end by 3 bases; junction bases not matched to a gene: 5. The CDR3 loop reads CASSFQRTGYNEQFF. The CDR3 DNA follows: TGTGCCAGCAGCTTCCAACGGACAGGCTACAATGAGCAGTTCTTC.

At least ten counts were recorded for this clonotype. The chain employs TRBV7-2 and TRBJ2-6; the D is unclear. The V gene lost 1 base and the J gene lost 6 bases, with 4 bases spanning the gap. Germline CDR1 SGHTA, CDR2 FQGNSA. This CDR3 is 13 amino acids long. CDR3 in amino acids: CASSLGVANVLTF. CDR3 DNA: TGTGCCAGCAGCTTAGGGGTGGCCAACGTCCTGACTTTC. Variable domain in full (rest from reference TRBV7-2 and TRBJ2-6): GAGVSQSPSNKVTEKGKDVELRCDPISGHTALYWYRQSLGQGLEFLIYFQGNSAPDKSGLPSDRFSAERTGGSVSTLTIQRTQQEDSAVYLCASSLGVANVLTFGAGSRLTVL.

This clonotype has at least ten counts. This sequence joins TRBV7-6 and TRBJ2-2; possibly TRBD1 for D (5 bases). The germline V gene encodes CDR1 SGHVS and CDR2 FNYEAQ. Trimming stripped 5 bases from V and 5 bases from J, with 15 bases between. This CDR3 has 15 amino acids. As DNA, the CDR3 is TGTGCCAGCAGCAGTACTCAGGGAAAAACCGGGGAGCTGTTTTTT. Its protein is CASSSTQGKTGELFF.

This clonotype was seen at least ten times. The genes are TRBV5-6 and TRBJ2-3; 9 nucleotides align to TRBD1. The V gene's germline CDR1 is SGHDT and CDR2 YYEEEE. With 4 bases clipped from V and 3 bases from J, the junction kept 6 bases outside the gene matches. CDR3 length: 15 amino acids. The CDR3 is CASSGTTGGTDTQYF. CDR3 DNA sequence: TGTGCCAGCAGCGGAACGACAGGGGGGACAGATACGCAGTATTTT.

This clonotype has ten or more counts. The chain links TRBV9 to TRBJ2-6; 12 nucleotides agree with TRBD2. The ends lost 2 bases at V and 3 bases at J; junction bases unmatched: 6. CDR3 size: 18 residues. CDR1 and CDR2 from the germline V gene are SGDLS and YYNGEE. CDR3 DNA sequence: TGTGCCAGCAGCGTCGATGGACTAGCGGGAAGTGGGGCCAACGTCCTGACTTTC. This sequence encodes CASSVDGLAGSGANVLTF.

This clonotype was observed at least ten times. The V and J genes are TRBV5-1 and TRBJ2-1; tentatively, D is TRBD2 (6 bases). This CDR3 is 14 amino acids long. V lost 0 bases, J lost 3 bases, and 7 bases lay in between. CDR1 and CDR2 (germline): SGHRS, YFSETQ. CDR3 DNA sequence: TGCGCCAGCAGCTTGGGGGACTTCTACAATGAGCAGTTCTTC. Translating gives CASSLGDFYNEQFF.

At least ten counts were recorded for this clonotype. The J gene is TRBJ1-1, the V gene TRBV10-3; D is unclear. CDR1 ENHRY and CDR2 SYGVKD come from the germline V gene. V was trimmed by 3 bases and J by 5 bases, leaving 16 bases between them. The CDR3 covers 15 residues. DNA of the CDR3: TGTGCCATCAGTGACATCCTAATGCAGGAGACTGAAGCTTTCTTT. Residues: CAISDILMQETEAFF.

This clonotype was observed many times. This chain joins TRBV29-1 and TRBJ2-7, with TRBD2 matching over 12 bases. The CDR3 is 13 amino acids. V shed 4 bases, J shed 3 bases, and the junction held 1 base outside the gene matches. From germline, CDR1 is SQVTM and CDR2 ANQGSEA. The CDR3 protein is CSVGLAGVYEQYF. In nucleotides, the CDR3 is TGCAGCGTTGGACTAGCGGGGGTCTACGAGCAGTACTTC.

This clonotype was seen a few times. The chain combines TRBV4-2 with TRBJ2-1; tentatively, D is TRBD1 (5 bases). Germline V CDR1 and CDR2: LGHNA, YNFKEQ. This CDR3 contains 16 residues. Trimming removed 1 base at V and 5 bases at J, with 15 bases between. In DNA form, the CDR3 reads TGTGCCAGCAGCCAAGCGGACACGAACAGTCACAATGAGCAGTTCTTC. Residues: CASSQADTNSHNEQFF.

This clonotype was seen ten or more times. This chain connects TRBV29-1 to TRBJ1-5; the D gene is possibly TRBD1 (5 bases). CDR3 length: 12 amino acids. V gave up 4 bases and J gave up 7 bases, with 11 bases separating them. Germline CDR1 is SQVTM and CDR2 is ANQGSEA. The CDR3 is CSVVLGDQPQHF. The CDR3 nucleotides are TGCAGCGTTGTACTAGGGGACCAGCCCCAGCATTTT.

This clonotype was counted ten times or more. CDR3 sequence: CASRDQYNEQFF. CDR3 nucleotide sequence: TGCGCCAGCAGGGACCAATACAATGAGCAGTTCTTC. V and J are TRBV10-2 and TRBJ2-1; no clear D. Trimming left V 6 bases short and J 4 bases short, with 7 bases between. CDR3 length: 12 amino acids. Germline assignment: CDR1 WSHSY and CDR2 SAAADI.

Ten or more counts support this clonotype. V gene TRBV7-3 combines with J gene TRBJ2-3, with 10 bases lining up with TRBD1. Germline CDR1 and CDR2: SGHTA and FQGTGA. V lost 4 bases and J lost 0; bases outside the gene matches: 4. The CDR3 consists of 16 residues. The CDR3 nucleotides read TGTGCCAGCAGCTCCAGGACAGGGGGTAGCACAGATACGCAGTATTTT. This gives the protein CASSSRTGGSTDTQYF.

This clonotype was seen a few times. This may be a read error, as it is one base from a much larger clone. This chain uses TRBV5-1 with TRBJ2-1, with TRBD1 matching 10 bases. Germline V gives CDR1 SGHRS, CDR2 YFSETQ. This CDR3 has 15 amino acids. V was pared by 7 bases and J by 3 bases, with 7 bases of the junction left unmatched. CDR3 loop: CASAETGGYYNEQFF. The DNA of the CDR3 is TGCGCCAGCGCCGAGACAGGGGGCTACTACAATGAGCAGTTCTTC.

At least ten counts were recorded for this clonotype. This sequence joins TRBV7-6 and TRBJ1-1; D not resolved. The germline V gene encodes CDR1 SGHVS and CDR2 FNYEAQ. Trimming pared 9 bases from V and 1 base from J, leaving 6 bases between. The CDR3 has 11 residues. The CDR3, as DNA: TGTGCCAGTGGGTCGAACACTGAAGCTTTCTTT. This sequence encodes CASGSNTEAFF. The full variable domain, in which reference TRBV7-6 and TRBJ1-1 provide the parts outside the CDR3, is GAGVSQSPRYKVTKRGQDVALRCDPISGHVSLYWYRQALGQGPEFLTYFNYEAQQDKSGLPNDRFSAERPEGSISTLTIQRTEQRDSAMYRCASGSNTEAFFGQGTRLTVV.